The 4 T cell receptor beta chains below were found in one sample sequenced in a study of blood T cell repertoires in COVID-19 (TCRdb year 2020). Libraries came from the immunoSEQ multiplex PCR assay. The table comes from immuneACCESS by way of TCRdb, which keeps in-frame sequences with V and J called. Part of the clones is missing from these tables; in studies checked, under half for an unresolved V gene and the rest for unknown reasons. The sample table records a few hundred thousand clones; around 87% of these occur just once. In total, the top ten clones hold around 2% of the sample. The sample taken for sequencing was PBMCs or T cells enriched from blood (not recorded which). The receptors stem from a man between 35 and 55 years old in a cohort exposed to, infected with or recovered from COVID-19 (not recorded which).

CDR3 coding DNA: TGTGCCTGGAGCAACAGGGACAACTCCTACAATGAGCAGTTCTTC. This gives the protein CAWSNRDNSYNEQFF. The chain couples TRBV30 to TRBJ2-1, with D perhaps TRBD1 (6 bases). Germline CDR1 GTSNPN, CDR2 SVGIG (reference sequence). The CDR3 length is 15 residues. The V and J ends lost 3 bases and 0 bases respectively, with 12 bases between them. The whole variable domain, remainder taken from reference TRBV30 and TRBJ2-1, is SQTIHQWPATLVQPVGSPLSLECTVEGTSNPNLYWYRQAAGRGLQLLFYSVGIGQISSEVPQNLSASRPQDRQFILSSKKLLLSDSGFYLCAWSNRDNSYNEQFFGPGTRLTVL.

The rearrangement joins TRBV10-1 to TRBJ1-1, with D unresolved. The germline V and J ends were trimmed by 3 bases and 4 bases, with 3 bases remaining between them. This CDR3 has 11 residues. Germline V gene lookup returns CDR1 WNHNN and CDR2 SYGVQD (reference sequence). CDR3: CASSDFTEAFF. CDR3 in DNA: TGCGCCAGCAGTGACTTCACTGAAGCTTTCTTT.

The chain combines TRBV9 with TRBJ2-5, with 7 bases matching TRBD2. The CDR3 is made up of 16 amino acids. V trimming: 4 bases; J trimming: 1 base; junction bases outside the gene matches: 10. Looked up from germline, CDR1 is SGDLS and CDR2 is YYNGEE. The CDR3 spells CASSPRAAGAQETQYF. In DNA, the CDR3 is TGTGCCAGCAGCCCCCGGGCGGCGGGAGCCCAAGAGACCCAGTACTTC.

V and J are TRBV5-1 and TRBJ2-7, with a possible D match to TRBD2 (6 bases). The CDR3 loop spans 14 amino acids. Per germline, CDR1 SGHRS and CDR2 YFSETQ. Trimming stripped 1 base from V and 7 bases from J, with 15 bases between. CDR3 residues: CASSLSSGFWEQYF. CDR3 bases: TGCGCCAGCAGCTTGAGTAGCGGTTTCTGGGAGCAGTACTTC.